This T cell receptor beta chain was identified during a study of T cell responses to AZD1222 COVID-19 vaccine (dated by TCRdb to 2020 to 2022). Background for the entire study: TCR sequencing was performed for some 250 trial participants, of whom about 200 were given two doses of AZD1222 and around 26 were given two doses of MenACWY control vaccine. Trial participants were enrolled by age into 18-55, 56-69 and 70-plus year subgroups, with roughly 160, 29 and 62 TCR-sequenced participants respectively.

The paper's findings and limits, for the study overall: The 56-69-year group was small, and its depth increase did not reach significance, likely because of low power. Most participants were white British and females outnumbered males, and the authors suggested that clonal diversity may have been underestimated. Conclusions about previously exposed vaccinees are limited, since just 5 or 6 AZD1222 recipients were seropositive for SARS-CoV-2 at baseline. Spike-specific TCR breadth and depth rose significantly after two AZD1222 doses compared with day 0 and with MenACWY recipients. CD4 TCRs associated with the vaccine covered the entire spike protein, and the dominant responses were in regions 160-218 and 743-854. Reportedly, almost half of the unique spike-specific TCRs recognized epitopes lying outside the regions that are mutated in the B.1.351 and B.1.1.7 variants. Because no day 14 peak-response samples were available, repertoires were characterized only after the peak T cell response.

The CDR3 regions of human TCRbeta chains were subjected to immunosequencing. The published analysis was carried out like this. Repertoire TCRs were matched against a reference library of SARS-CoV-2-specific TCRs generated with the MIRA antigen-specificity platform. Breadth was defined as the fraction of unique TCRs that were SARS-CoV-2-associated. Depth was defined as the fraction of total T cells that were SARS-CoV-2-associated. Each spike-specific TCR was assigned to its reactive spike region and to a CD4 or CD8 class using the MIRA data. Log10-transformed breadth and depth values were compared by one-way ANOVA with Sidak's multiple comparisons tests. In its TCRdb copy, this immuneACCESS table keeps in-frame sequences only and misses some clones. Where compared with another copy, unresolved V genes explain less than half of these, and the others have no known cause. V and J calls and clone size are as listed in that table; D and trimming were resolved from the DNA. The sample profile shows about 39,000 clones; roughly 88% of them were found once. The ten largest make up approximately 37% of the sample.

As regards this clone: Which antigen it targets is not known. No much larger clonotype is one base removed from it; base qualities were not supplied.

This sample's time point label indicates: about 28 days (+/-7) after the second vaccine dose. AZD1222 recipients whose second dose came at about 4 weeks and those whose second dose came at about 12 weeks were combined into one group, since spike-specific TCR depth and breadth did not differ between the two schedules. Samples from vaccinated people were obtained from the UK trials COV001 and COV002, which included a single-blind randomized controlled phase 2/3 trial of AZD1222 (ChAdOx1 nCoV-19) in healthy adults. For TCRbeta chain sequencing, PBMC samples from trial participants were taken at day 0 and at day 28 after the second dose. The specimen was peripheral blood, collected 28 days after the second AZD1222 dose. The sequence was collected from an adult who received the AZD1222 COVID-19 vaccine.

The nucleotides are TGTGCCAGCAGCTTGGAAGGGGAGAACACTGAAGCTTTCTTT. This yields the protein CASSLEGENTEAFF. The chain joins TRBV5-4 to TRBJ1-1; TRBD1 is perhaps the D gene, given 5 matching bases. The germline V gene (reference sequence) sets CDR1 to SGHNT and CDR2 to YYREEE. The CDR3 contains 14 residues, cysteine and phenylalanine counted. Of the read, only the CDR3 DNA is kept; its 42 bases are in frame from base 1. The trim is 0 bases for V and 1 base for J, with a gap of 7 bases between the germline ends. Beyond the CDR3, the reference TRBV5-4 and TRBJ1-1 genes provide the residues; the full variable domain reads: ETGVTQSPTHLIKTRGQQVTLRCSSQSGHNTVSWYQQALGQGPQFIFQYYREEENGRGNFPPRFSGLQFPNYSSELNVNALELDDSALYLCASSLEGENTEAFFGQGTRLTVV.